Listed below are T cell receptor beta chains from one sample, sequenced in a study of identifying expanded T cells in peripheral blood. Clones were sequenced by immunoSEQ multiplex PCR, and TCRdb holds only the in-frame ones, with some missing. The table records about 78,000 clones, about 83% of them present only once. Material: blood. Receptors originate from a person aged 18 to 75 in good health. Both conserved end residues are part of each CDR3. D genes are given only for firm matches. Expanded clones are given a class, and other clones once, few, many or no size at all.

j_call d_call clone_size v_call cdr3_aa cdr3_nt
TRBJ2-1 TRBD2 once TRBV27 CASSLGLAGYNEQFF TGTGCCAGCAGTTTGGGACTAGCGGGGTACAATGAGCAGTTCTTC
TRBJ2-3 - few TRBV15 CATSRVRRATDTQYF TGTGCCACCAGCAGAGTCAGGAGGGCCACAGATACGCAGTATTTT
TRBJ2-7 - - TRBV11-3 CASSLRISPSSSYEQYF TGTGCCAGCAGCTTACGAATCTCTCCATCGAGCTCCTACGAGCAGTACTTC
TRBJ1-1 - - TRBV30 CAWSVVGDTEAFF TGTGCCTGGAGTGTAGTGGGGGACACTGAAGCTTTCTTT
TRBJ1-2 - - TRBV6-1 CASSPTDNYGYTF TGTGCCAGCAGCCCGACAGATAACTATGGCTACACCTTC
TRBJ2-7 - - TRBV7-2 CASSPNSLAYEQYF TGTGCCAGCAGCCCGAACAGCCTTGCCTACGAGCAGTACTTC
TRBJ2-7 TRBD2 - TRBV13 CASSSGLAGGHEQYF TGTGCCAGCAGCTCAGGACTAGCGGGAGGCCACGAGCAGTACTTC
TRBJ2-1 TRBD1 - TRBV4-3 CASSLRTGTEQFF TGCGCCAGCAGCCTCCGGACAGGCACTGAGCAGTTCTTC
TRBJ2-1 TRBD2 - TRBV11-2 CASSPGGGRYNEQFF TGTGCCAGCAGCCCTGGTGGCGGGAGGTACAATGAGCAGTTCTTC
TRBJ1-2 TRBD1 - TRBV5-6 CASSYVTGDYGYTF TGTGCCAGCAGCTACGTGACAGGGGACTATGGCTACACCTTC
TRBJ2-5 TRBD2 - TRBV7-3 CASSATSGSQETQYF TGTGCCAGCAGCGCGACTAGCGGGAGCCAAGAGACCCAGTACTTC
TRBJ2-2 - - TRBV28 CASSWDSQTYTGELFF TGTGCCAGCAGTTGGGACTCCCAAACATACACCGGGGAGCTGTTTTTT
TRBJ1-5 - - TRBV28 CASSQTQGVQPQHF TGTGCCAGCAGTCAAACTCAGGGTGTTCAGCCCCAGCATTTT
TRBJ1-1 - many TRBV30 CAWRSLPRSEAFF TGTGCCTGGAGATCGCTTCCAAGGAGTGAAGCTTTCTTT
TRBJ2-3 TRBD2 - TRBV9 CASTLGPSGRDTQYF TGTGCCAGCACCCTGGGCCCCAGCGGGAGGGATACGCAGTATTTT
TRBJ2-7 TRBD1 once TRBV5-8 CASSASRDRAEQYF TGTGCCAGCAGCGCGTCCCGGGACAGGGCCGAGCAGTACTTC
TRBJ2-7 - - TRBV4-3 CASSQVDTTYEQYF TGCGCCAGCAGCCAAGTAGACACGACCTACGAGCAGTACTTC
TRBJ2-7 TRBD1 - TRBV18 CASFNHAGQGSNEQYF TGTGCCAGCTTCAACCACGCCGGACAGGGATCAAACGAGCAGTACTTC
TRBJ2-5 - - TRBV9 CARGETQYF TGTGCCCGGGGGGAGACCCAGTACTTC
TRBJ2-1 - once TRBV5-6 CASSLSQGFYYNEQFF TGTGCCAGCAGCTTGTCCCAGGGATTTTACTACAATGAGCAGTTCTTC
TRBJ2-7 - - TRBV6-6 CASSPTAAGQQQYF TGTGCCAGCAGCCCCACCGCCGCTGGGCAGCAGCAGTACTTC
TRBJ2-1 TRBD2 once TRBV5-1 CASSLGAGDEQFF TGCGCCAGCAGCTTGGGTGCGGGGGATGAGCAGTTCTTC
TRBJ1-1 - - TRBV27 CASSPLYVSGLLTEAFF TGTGCCAGCAGCCCGCTTTATGTATCAGGGCTCCTCACTGAAGCTTTCTTT
TRBJ2-3 TRBD2 - TRBV27 CASSLWALRLAEDIHLGTDTQYF TGTGCCAGCAGTTTATGGGCCCTCCGACTAGCGGAGGATATACACTTGGGCACAGATACGCAGTATTTT
TRBJ2-1 - - TRBV25-1 CASSDRGRDEQFF TGTGCCAGCAGTGACCGAGGTAGGGATGAGCAGTTCTTC
TRBJ2-7 TRBD1 - TRBV5-6 CASSLGGGLYEQYF TGTGCCAGCAGCTTGGGAGGGGGCCTCTACGAGCAGTACTTC
TRBJ2-1 - - TRBV11-1 CASSKSGLPNEQFF TGTGCCAGCAGCAAGTCGGGACTCCCCAATGAGCAGTTCTTC
TRBJ2-2 - - TRBV27 CASSLAGHLFGELFF TGTGCCAGCAGTTTAGCGGGACATCTTTTCGGGGAGCTGTTTTTT
TRBJ1-1 - - TRBV5-8 CASRTPYTEAFF TGTGCCAGCAGGACCCCGTACACTGAAGCTTTCTTT
TRBJ2-3 TRBD2 - TRBV7-2 CASSLGFSRLANPDTQYF TGTGCCAGCAGCTTAGGTTTTTCCAGACTAGCGAACCCAGATACGCAGTATTTT
TRBJ1-5 - - TRBV4-2 CASSQDLVGEDSNQPQHF TGTGCCAGCAGCCAAGATCTGGTCGGGGAGGATAGCAATCAGCCCCAGCATTTT
TRBJ1-2 - - TRBV6-5 CASSYTQARVNGYTF TGTGCCAGCAGTTACACCCAAGCTAGGGTAAACGGCTACACCTTC
TRBJ1-5 - - TRBV5-3 CARSLGGRGSNQPQHF TGTGCCAGAAGCTTGGGGGGCCGGGGATCCAATCAGCCCCAGCATTTT
TRBJ2-7 - - TRBV7-9 CASRPPRPYEQYF TGTGCCAGCAGACCTCCTAGACCCTACGAGCAGTACTTC
TRBJ1-1 - - TRBV11-3 CASSLGIGGEAFF TGTGCCAGCAGCTTAGGGATAGGGGGTGAAGCTTTCTTT
TRBJ2-1 - once TRBV4-1 CASSQDLAVTSDNEQFF TGCGCCAGCAGCCAAGATCTGGCGGTCACCTCGGACAATGAGCAGTTCTTC
TRBJ2-1 TRBD2 few TRBV9 CASSESPGTSSVEQFF TGTGCCAGCAGCGAATCCCCCGGGACTAGCAGCGTGGAGCAGTTCTTC
TRBJ2-7 TRBD2 - TRBV9 CASSVSSGRAIGYEQYF TGTGCCAGCAGCGTATCCAGCGGGAGGGCCATAGGTTACGAGCAGTACTTC
TRBJ1-4 - - TRBV28 CASIEQLGNEKLFF TGTGCCAGCATCGAGCAGTTGGGGAATGAAAAACTGTTTTTT
TRBJ2-7 TRBD2 - TRBV18 CASRAGGAYEQYF TGTGCCAGCCGGGCGGGAGGGGCCTACGAGCAGTACTTC
TRBJ2-7 TRBD1 - TRBV7-8 CASSPGQVYEQYF TGTGCCAGCAGCCCGGGACAGGTCTACGAGCAGTACTTC
TRBJ1-3 - - TRBV7-2 CASSNQRNTIYF TGTGCCAGCAGTAATCAGAGAAACACCATATATTTT
TRBJ2-7 - once TRBV10-3 CAISEGGPGQYF TGTGCCATCAGTGAGGGGGGGCCGGGGCAGTACTTC
TRBJ1-5 - - TRBV7-2 CASSLPEGNQPQHF TGTGCCAGCAGCTTGCCAGAGGGCAATCAGCCCCAGCATTTT
TRBJ2-2 - - TRBV5-1 CASSLRTGINTGELFF TGCGCCAGCAGCTTGAGGACGGGGATTAACACCGGGGAGCTGTTTTTT